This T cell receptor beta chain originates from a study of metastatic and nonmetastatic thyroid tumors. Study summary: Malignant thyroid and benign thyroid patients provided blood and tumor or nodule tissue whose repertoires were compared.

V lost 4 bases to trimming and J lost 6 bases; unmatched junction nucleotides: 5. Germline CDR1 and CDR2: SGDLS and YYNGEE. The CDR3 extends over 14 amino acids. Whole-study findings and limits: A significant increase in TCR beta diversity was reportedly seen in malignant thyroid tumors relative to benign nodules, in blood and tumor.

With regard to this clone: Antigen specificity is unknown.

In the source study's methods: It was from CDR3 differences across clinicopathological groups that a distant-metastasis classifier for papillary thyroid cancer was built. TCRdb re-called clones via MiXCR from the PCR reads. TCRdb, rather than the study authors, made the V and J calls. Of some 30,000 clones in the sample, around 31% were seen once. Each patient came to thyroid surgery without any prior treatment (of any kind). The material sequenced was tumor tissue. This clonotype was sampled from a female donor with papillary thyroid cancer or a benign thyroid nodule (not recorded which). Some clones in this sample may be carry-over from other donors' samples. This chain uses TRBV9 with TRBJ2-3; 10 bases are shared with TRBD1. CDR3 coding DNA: TGTGCCAGCAGCCGGACAGGGGGTGGGGATACGCAGTATTTT. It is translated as CASSRTGGGDTQYF.